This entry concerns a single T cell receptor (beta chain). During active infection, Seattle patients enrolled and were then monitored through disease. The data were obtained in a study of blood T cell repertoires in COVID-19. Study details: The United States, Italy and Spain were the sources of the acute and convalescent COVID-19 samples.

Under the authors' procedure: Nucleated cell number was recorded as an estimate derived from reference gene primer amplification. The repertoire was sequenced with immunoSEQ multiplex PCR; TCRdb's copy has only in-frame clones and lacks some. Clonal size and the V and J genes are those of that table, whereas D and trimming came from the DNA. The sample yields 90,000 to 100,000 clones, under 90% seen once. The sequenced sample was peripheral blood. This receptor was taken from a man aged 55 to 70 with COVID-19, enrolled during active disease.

The CDR3 DNA is TGCGCCAGCAGTGATTATGAGGCGGAGGGCGAGCAGTACTTC. Its protein is CASSDYEAEGEQYF. This chain joins TRBV10-1 and TRBJ2-7, with D perhaps matching TRBD2 (6 bases). The CDR3 runs to 14 residues. V was pared by 3 bases and J by 6 bases, with 15 bases between. In germline, CDR1 is WNHNN, CDR2 SYGVQD (reference sequence).